The 31 T cell receptor beta chains presented below share a single source sample, sequenced in a study of regulatory T cells in long-lasting Graves disease (dated by TCRdb to the early 2020s). What this sample's time point label stands for: newly diagnosed GD, antithyroid drugs for less than 3 months. RNA was extracted from PBMCs in TRIzol for both TCR sequencing and RNA sequencing. Library preparation was by multiplex PCR. TCRdb lists the instrument as Illumina HiSeq 4000. iRepertoire HTBI primers and Arm-PCR amplification of CDR3 regions were used to construct TCR beta libraries. TCRdb passed the public sequencing reads through fastp at Q25 and MiXCR, retaining productive beta sequences. When rows share a CDR3 protein, they turn into one entry using the most common DNA and genes. The table for this sample lists roughly 510,000 distinct CDR3 sequences; 15% to 20% of them were counted only once. Clones ranked in the top ten supply around 11% of the sample.

The data were also submitted as part of a second study, on T cells in Graves' hyperthyroidism and ophthalmopathy.

Sequencing used peripheral blood mononuclear cells (PBMCs), obtained at new diagnosis, from a patient treated with antithyroid drugs. Receptors originate from a man between 18 and 29 years old with Graves disease. Donor details come from another sample of the same person, matched by shared clones.

This clonotype was seen at least ten times. The chain joins TRBV6-1 to TRBJ2-7, with 9 bases identical to TRBD1. Germline V gives CDR1 MNHNS, CDR2 SASEGT. The CDR3 totals 15 residues. Losses at the gene ends were 6 bases for V and 5 bases for J; bases not matched to a gene: 11. The CDR3 here is CASRDPGQGSHEQYF. The CDR3 region has the DNA TGTGCCAGCAGGGATCCGGGACAGGGTTCCCACGAGCAGTACTTC.

This clonotype occurred a few times. The V gene is TRBV10-3, the J gene TRBJ2-3, with TRBD2 matching over 11 bases. Germline CDR1 reads ENHRY; CDR2 reads SYGVKD. The CDR3 extends over 16 amino acids. Germline trimming cut 7 bases from V and 5 bases from J; bases unmatched to any gene: 11. In DNA, the CDR3 is TGTGCCATCATGGCGGGACTAGCGGAGCGGGAAGATACGCAGTATTTT. Translated: CAIMAGLAEREDTQYF.

Many counts were recorded for this clonotype. V usage is TRBV12-3 or TRBV12-4 and J usage is TRBJ2-2; tentative D call: TRBD1 (6 bases). The V end was cut by 6 bases, the J end by 4 bases, with 15 bases between. This CDR3 has 15 amino acids. CDR3 loop: CASRGQTRSTGELFF. CDR3 nucleotide sequence: TGTGCCAGCAGAGGACAGACGCGAAGCACCGGGGAGCTGTTTTTT.

The genes are TRBV27 and TRBJ1-1; D unclear. V was cut by 4 bases and J by 4 bases, with 13 bases left in between. Germline V lookup: CDR1 MNHEY, CDR2 SMNVEV (reference sequence). The CDR3 extends over 14 amino acids. CDR3 bases: TGTGCCAGCAGTTCCCTGGTGGCGACCACTGAAGCTTTCTTT. It yields the protein CASSSLVATTEAFF.

The genes are TRBV6-1 and TRBJ2-2; 7 nucleotides align to TRBD1. The ends lost 7 bases at V and 3 bases at J; junction bases unmatched: 8. Germline CDR1 reads MNHNS; CDR2 reads SASEGT. The CDR3 contains 15 residues. Here the CDR3 reads CASTWAGGDTGELFF. CDR3 in DNA: TGTGCCAGCACATGGGCAGGGGGTGACACCGGGGAGCTGTTTTTT.

This clonotype was observed at least ten times. The chain has TRBV6-1 and TRBJ1-4; D gene ambiguous. CDR1 is MNHNS and CDR2 is SASEGT in the germline V gene. The CDR3 extends over 13 amino acids. The ends were cut back, 5 bases at V and 7 bases at J, with 11 bases in the middle. CDR3 DNA: TGTGCCAGCAGTAGAGACTTGGCTGAAAAACTGTTTTTT. It encodes CASSRDLAEKLFF.

This clonotype appeared many times. The chain couples TRBV11-2 to TRBJ2-1, with TRBD2 identical over 9 bases. The junction had 11 bases not matched to a gene; V was cut back by 1 base and J by 1 base. Germline V gene data show CDR1 as SGHAT and CDR2 as FQNNGV. CDR3 length: 19 residues. The CDR3 reads CASSLGASGIRGSYNEQFF. CDR3 in DNA: TGTGCCAGCAGCTTAGGGGCTAGCGGGATCCGGGGTTCCTACAATGAGCAGTTCTTC. The entire variable domain, with the rest obtained from reference TRBV11-2 and TRBJ2-1, is as follows: EAGVAQSPRYKIIEKRQSVAFWCNPISGHATLYWYQQILGQGPKLLIQFQNNGVVDDSQLPKDRFSAERLKGVDSTLKIQPAKLEDSAVYLCASSLGASGIRGSYNEQFFGPGTRLTVL.

This clonotype was counted ten times or more. The chain combines TRBV7-9 with TRBJ2-7; D could derive from TRBD1 or TRBD2 (6 bases each). The CDR3 covers 16 residues. V shed 2 bases and J shed 0 bases, with 14 bases lying between them. CDR1 is SEHNR and CDR2 is FQNEAQ in the germline V gene (reference sequence). CDR3 DNA sequence: TGTGCCAGCAGCTTAATCGGGGGCCCTAGCTCCTACGAGCAGTACTTC. Its protein is CASSLIGGPSSYEQYF.

In its sample, this clonotype was seen a few times. The chain is built from TRBV6-5 and TRBJ1-4; D ambiguous. There are 14 residues in the CDR3. Germline CDR1 reads MNHEY; CDR2 reads SVGAGI. V was trimmed by 4 bases and J by 7 bases, leaving 13 bases between them. CDR3 nucleotide sequence: TGTGCCAGCAGTTCCCCCCGGGCCCGTGAAAAACTGTTTTTT. Encoded protein: CASSSPRAREKLFF.

This clonotype was found many times. J is TRBJ2-1 and V is TRBV12-3 or TRBV12-4; 8 bases line up with TRBD2. The V gene end was trimmed by 3 bases and the J gene end by 4 bases; junction bases not matched to a gene: 5. This CDR3 has 15 amino acids. CDR3 in DNA: TGTGCCAGCAGTTTTGATAGCGGGGCTTACAATGAGCAGTTCTTC. It encodes CASSFDSGAYNEQFF.

This clonotype has a single count. This sequence may be a read error, since a much larger clone differs from it by one base. A read error is likely, as this CDR3 ends without the conserved phenylalanine or tryptophan. The chain joins TRBV2 to TRBJ2-7, with D possibly being TRBD2 (5 bases). V was clipped by 1 base and J by 0 bases, with 25 bases between them. This CDR3 is built from 20 residues. Per the germline V gene, CDR1 is SNHLY and CDR2 is FYNNEI. The CDR3 nucleotides are TGTGCCAGCAGTGAAGGGAGCGGCAAGCTGAAAACTAGGAGCTCCTACGAGCAGTACCTC. Its translation is CASSEGSGKLKTRSSYEQYL.

CDR3 DNA: TGTGCCAGCAGCGTAACAGGGGCAACTAATGAAAAACTGTTTTTT. Translated, it gives CASSVTGATNEKLFF. The chain has TRBV9 and TRBJ1-4, with 7 nucleotides matching TRBD1. V shed 1 base, J shed 0 bases, and the junction held 0 bases outside the gene matches. The CDR3 is made up of 15 amino acids. CDR1 and CDR2 (germline): SGDLS, YYNGEE.

This clonotype has a count of ten or more. The chain carries TRBV20-1 and TRBJ2-7; TRBD1 agrees at 9 bases. The CDR3 spans 14 residues. CDR1 is DFQATT and CDR2 is SNEGSKA in the germline V gene (reference sequence). The J segment lost 1 base and the V segment lost 6 bases, leaving 7 bases of the junction unmatched. The CDR3: CSALDGTGSYEQYF. The CDR3 DNA reads as TGCAGTGCACTGGACGGGACAGGGTCCTACGAGCAGTACTTC.

This clonotype was picked up many times. J is TRBJ2-1 and V is TRBV7-3; D is uncertain. V was cut by 2 bases and J by 5 bases, with 7 bases left in between. Per germline, CDR1 SGHTA and CDR2 FQGTGA. The CDR3 runs to 13 residues. The CDR3 DNA follows: TGTGCCAGCAGCTTACCGGGTCACAATGAGCAGTTCTTC. Its protein product is CASSLPGHNEQFF.

This clonotype was observed many times. The V call is TRBV5-1, the J call TRBJ2-1; D is possibly TRBD1 or TRBD2 (5 bases each). From germline, CDR1 is SGHRS and CDR2 YFSETQ. The V gene lost 4 bases and the J gene lost 4 bases, with 12 bases spanning the gap. CDR3 size: 14 residues. The CDR3 sequence: CASSGAPGYNEQFF. The CDR3 region has the DNA TGCGCCAGCAGCGGGGCCCCGGGATACAATGAGCAGTTCTTC.

The rearrangement joins TRBV27 to TRBJ2-7; D might be TRBD2 (5 bases). The CDR3 runs 14 residues. Per the germline V gene, CDR1 is MNHEY and CDR2 is SMNVEV (reference sequence). V gave up 3 bases and J gave up 1 base, with 10 bases separating them. CDR3 bases: TGTGCCAGCAGTTTTAATGGCGGGTCCTACGAGCAGTACTTC. Encoded protein: CASSFNGGSYEQYF.

This clonotype was counted ten times or more. This sequence joins TRBV12-3 or TRBV12-4 and TRBJ1-3, with TRBD1 matching over 7 bases. V shed 6 bases and J 7 bases; nucleotides not matched to a gene: 6. The CDR3 runs 13 residues. The CDR3 DNA sequence: TGTGCCAGCAGGCAGGGGGGAGGGAACACCATATATTTT. Translation gives CASRQGGGNTIYF.

In its sample, this clonotype was seen a few times. The chain carries TRBV30 and TRBJ2-1, with unresolved D. This CDR3 contains 10 residues. Germline CDR1 is GTSNPN and CDR2 is SVGIG (reference sequence). V was cut by 5 bases and J by 9 bases, with 8 bases left in between. The CDR3, as DNA: TGTGCCTGGGGTCCCAGTGAGCAGTTCTTC. This gives the protein CAWGPSEQFF. Full variable domain (remainder filled in from reference TRBV30 and TRBJ2-1): SQTIHQWPATLVQPVGSPLSLECTVEGTSNPNLYWYRQAAGRGLQLLFYSVGIGQISSEVPQNLSASRPQDRQFILSSKKLLLSDSGFYLCAWGPSEQFFGPGTRLTVL.

This clonotype was counted ten times or more. This chain uses TRBV18 with TRBJ1-1; D possibly corresponds to TRBD1 (5 bases). CDR1 and CDR2 from the germline V gene are KGHSH and LQKENI. V lost 6 bases and J 1 base, leaving 9 bases between the germline ends. CDR3 length: 13 amino acids. This chain's CDR3 is CASSQGRNTEAFF. The CDR3 DNA sequence: TGTGCCAGCTCTCAGGGCCGGAACACTGAAGCTTTCTTT.

The rearrangement links TRBV4-1 to TRBJ2-6, with 7 positions matching TRBD2. Germline CDR1 is MGHRA and CDR2 is YSYEKL. Trimming at V came to 0 bases and at J to 0 bases, leaving 5 bases not matched to a gene. This CDR3 contains 18 residues. The DNA for the CDR3 is TGCGCCAGCAGCCAAGAGTGGCCTAGCGGCTCTGGGGCCAACGTCCTGACTTTC. Its protein product is CASSQEWPSGSGANVLTF.

This clonotype was counted many times. This chain links TRBV2 with TRBJ2-7; D could derive from TRBD1 or TRBD2 (5 bases each). V was trimmed by 7 bases and J by 2 bases, leaving 24 bases between them. CDR3 length: 17 residues. Germline CDR1 SNHLY, CDR2 FYNNEI. The CDR3 reads CASNELRDRLLTYEQYF. In DNA form, the CDR3 reads TGTGCCAGCAACGAACTCCGGGACCGCCTACTCACCTACGAGCAGTACTTC.

This clonotype turned up a few times. The CDR3 here is CSARTRPRHTDTQYF. CDR3 coding DNA: TGCAGTGCTAGAACCCGTCCTAGGCACACAGATACGCAGTATTTT. This chain joins TRBV20-1 and TRBJ2-3; D uncertain. The CDR3 spans 15 residues. V was cut by 2 bases and J by 2 bases, with 14 bases left in between. Germline lookup yields CDR1 DFQATT and CDR2 SNEGSKA (reference sequence).

At least ten counts were recorded for this clonotype. This rearrangement joins TRBV10-3 to TRBJ2-7; 14 bases line up with TRBD2. Germline trimming cut 7 bases from V and 3 bases from J; bases unmatched to any gene: 8. Germline V gene lookup returns CDR1 ENHRY and CDR2 SYGVKD. The CDR3 length is 16 residues. The DNA of the CDR3 is TGTGCCATCACAGGGACTAGCGGGAGTTGGTTCTACGAGCAGTACTTC. This sequence encodes CAITGTSGSWFYEQYF.

The rearrangement joins TRBV6-1 to TRBJ1-1, with a weak D call TRBD1 (6 bases). Trimming took off 1 base at V and 0 bases at J, with 15 bases between the two ends. Per the germline V gene, CDR1 is MNHNS and CDR2 is SASEGT. The CDR3 has 17 amino acids. The CDR3 loop is CASSEDDRRAMNTEAFF. DNA of the CDR3: TGTGCCAGCAGTGAAGACGACAGGAGAGCCATGAACACTGAAGCTTTCTTT.

This clonotype came up a few times. This chain links TRBV12-3 or TRBV12-4 with TRBJ2-7; 8 bases align to TRBD2. After removal of 2 bases from V and 5 bases from J, the junction contained 5 bases not matched to a gene. The CDR3 loop spans 14 amino acids. The CDR3 coding sequence is TGTGCCAGCAGTTTAACGCGGGAGGAGAACGAGCAGTACTTC. This gives the protein CASSLTREENEQYF.

This clonotype was recorded at least ten times. The chain employs TRBV3-1 and TRBJ2-1; 16 nucleotides align to TRBD2. This CDR3 contains 15 residues. The germline gives CDR1 LGHDT, CDR2 YNNKEL (reference sequence). V shed 4 bases, J shed 15 bases, and the junction held 9 bases outside the gene matches. CDR3: CASSPPGTSGRGSFF. The CDR3 region has the DNA TGTGCCAGCAGCCCCCCCGGGACTAGCGGGAGGGGGTCGTTCTTC.

The table lists this clonotype with many counts. This chain's CDR3 is CSAPVPNTGELFF. CDR3 in DNA: TGCAGCGCTCCGGTGCCTAACACCGGGGAGCTGTTTTTT. V is TRBV29-1 and J is TRBJ2-2; D call uncertain. This CDR3 has 13 amino acids. Trimming removed 7 bases from V and 2 bases from J, with 11 bases in between. CDR1 is SQVTM, CDR2 ANQGSEA, per germline.

The chain has TRBV7-2 and TRBJ1-3; D is unresolved. This CDR3 is built from 15 residues. Germline lookup yields CDR1 SGHTA and CDR2 FQGNSA. V lost 2 bases, J lost 0 bases, and 8 bases lay in between. CDR3 sequence reads: CASSLFANSGNTIYF. The CDR3 DNA sequence: TGTGCCAGCAGCTTATTTGCCAACTCTGGAAACACCATATATTTT. The full variable domain, with the rest looked up from reference TRBV7-2 and TRBJ1-3, is GAGVSQSPSNKVTEKGKDVELRCDPISGHTALYWYRQSLGQGLEFLIYFQGNSAPDKSGLPSDRFSAERTGGSVSTLTIQRTQQEDSAVYLCASSLFANSGNTIYFGEGSWLTVV.

This rearrangement joins TRBV4-1 to TRBJ1-6; 8 bases line up with TRBD1. Germline trimming cut 0 bases from V and 10 bases from J; bases unmatched to any gene: 5. Germline loops: CDR1 MGHRA, CDR2 YSYEKL. CDR3 length equals 15 residues. The CDR3: CASSQEDREVSPLHF. The DNA of the CDR3 is TGCGCCAGCAGCCAAGAGGACAGGGAGGTGTCACCCCTCCACTTT.

This clonotype was seen more than once but under ten times. V is TRBV12-3 or TRBV12-4 and J is TRBJ2-2, with no clear D. The V end lost 6 bases, the J end lost 6 bases, and 11 bases lay between the germline ends. The CDR3 is 13 residues long. In DNA form, the CDR3 reads TGTGCCAGCAGCTTGATTCAGTCCGGGGAGCTGTTTTTT. It yields the protein CASSLIQSGELFF.

This clonotype was seen many times. As DNA, the CDR3 is TGCGCCAGCAGCCAGCGGACTAGCGGGCCCTACGAGCAGTACTTC. This codes for CASSQRTSGPYEQYF. The chain recombines TRBV4-1 with TRBJ2-7; the match to TRBD2 covers 11 bases. Germline V gene data show CDR1 as MGHRA and CDR2 as YSYEKL. The CDR3 length is 15 residues. Losses at the gene ends were 3 bases for V and 2 bases for J; bases not matched to a gene: 3.